This entry lists 15 T cell receptor beta chains sequenced from one sample in a study of T cell changes during pregnancy in multiple sclerosis. Clones were sequenced by immunoSEQ multiplex PCR, and TCRdb holds only the in-frame ones, with some missing. The sample has some 45,000 clones, 95% seen once; the top ten hold under 6%. Source: CD8+ T cells from peripheral blood mononuclear cells, taken in the first trimester of pregnancy. The receptor set was obtained from a female donor with multiple sclerosis, enrolled in a pregnancy study.

The V call is TRBV4-1, the J call TRBJ1-2; no clear D gene. The germline CDR1 and CDR2 sequences are MGHRA and YSYEKL. This CDR3 has 11 amino acids. Trimming removed 6 bases from V and 7 bases from J, with 9 bases in between. The CDR3 loop reads CASREAGGYTF. The CDR3 DNA is TGCGCCAGCAGGGAAGCGGGTGGCTACACCTTC.

V gene TRBV6-1 combines with J gene TRBJ2-7, with 8 bases matching TRBD2. The J segment lost 0 bases and the V segment lost 2 bases, leaving 9 bases of the junction unmatched. CDR1 is MNHNS, CDR2 SASEGT, per germline. CDR3 length equals 17 residues. The CDR3 is CASSEITSGISSYEQYF. For the CDR3, the DNA is TGTGCCAGCAGTGAAATAACTAGCGGAATTAGCTCCTACGAGCAGTACTTC.

The CDR3 reads CASSYRMRETQYF. For the CDR3, the DNA is TGTGCCAGCAGCTACCGGATGAGGGAGACCCAGTACTTC. The J gene is TRBJ2-5, the V gene TRBV7-2; D is unresolved. With 4 bases removed from V and 5 bases from J, the gap between germline ends came to 11 bases. The CDR3 runs 13 residues. CDR1 is SGHTA and CDR2 is FQGNSA in the germline V gene.

V gene TRBV9 combines with J gene TRBJ2-1; TRBD1 is a possible D gene (6 bases). CDR3 length: 12 amino acids. Per the germline V gene, CDR1 is SGDLS and CDR2 is YYNGEE. Trimming cost V 2 bases and J 7 bases, with 7 bases left between them. The CDR3, as DNA: TGTGCCAGCAGCGTCGGACAGAATGAGCAGTTCTTC. This sequence encodes CASSVGQNEQFF.

J is TRBJ2-2 and V is TRBV4-3, with a weak D call TRBD2 (5 bases). V was cut by 1 base and J by 5 bases, with 11 bases left in between. The CDR3 contains 15 residues. Germline CDR1 LGHNA, CDR2 YSLEER. The DNA of the CDR3 is TGCGCCAGCAGCCAAGGGGGTCGGGGTACCGGGGAGCTGTTTTTT. Protein: CASSQGGRGTGELFF.

In the case of this clone: A read error may account for a junction end that differs from germline. This sample includes further DNA sequences coding for the same CDR3. The chain combines TRBV6-1 with TRBJ2-7; a weak D match, TRBD1 (6 bases). The CDR3 is 14 residues long. Germline assignment: CDR1 MNHNS and CDR2 SASEGT. The CDR3 loop reads CASSYRGHDYEQYF. CDR3 nucleotides: TGTGCCAGCAGCTATCGGGGACACGACTACGAGCAGTACTTT.

The chain joins TRBV9 to TRBJ2-3; D unresolved. The CDR3 loop spans 12 amino acids. V lost 0 bases and J 12 bases, leaving 11 bases between the germline ends. CDR1 is SGDLS and CDR2 is YYNGEE in the germline V gene. CDR3 nucleotide sequence: TGTGCCAGCAGCGTAGCTAGAACCCCCCAGTATTTT. It translates to CASSVARTPQYF.

This clone showed up just once. The genes are TRBV19 and TRBJ2-7; 8 bases are shared with TRBD1. The CDR3 runs to 14 residues. CDR1 and CDR2 (germline): LNHDA, SQIVND (reference sequence). V dropped 8 bases and J dropped 6; count of bases not matched to a gene: 12. CDR3 sequence reads: CASRSGDRSPEQYF. CDR3 sequence (DNA): TGTGCCAGTCGCTCCGGGGACAGGTCTCCCGAGCAGTACTTC.

The V and J genes are TRBV7-2 and TRBJ1-1; D is possibly TRBD1 (5 bases). Germline assignment: CDR1 SGHTA and CDR2 FQGNSA. The CDR3 covers 12 residues. The ends were cut back, 2 bases at V and 5 bases at J, with 6 bases in the middle. CDR3 sequence: CASSLRGTEAFF. DNA for the CDR3: TGTGCCAGCAGCTTAAGGGGTACTGAAGCTTTCTTT.

This chain uses TRBV27 with TRBJ1-1; D might be TRBD1 (6 bases). CDR1 and CDR2 from the germline V gene are MNHEY and SMNVEV (reference sequence). V lost 3 bases and J lost 1, with 9 bases in between. The CDR3 is 14 amino acids. CDR3 sequence (DNA): TGTGCCAGCAGTTTCGGCAGGGGGAACACTGAAGCTTTCTTT. Its translation is CASSFGRGNTEAFF.

This chain joins TRBV18 and TRBJ2-1; possibly TRBD2 for D (7 bases). V lost 2 bases, J lost 3 bases, and 23 bases lay in between. The CDR3 consists of 19 residues. Germline V lookup: CDR1 KGHSH, CDR2 LQKENI. CDR3 bases: TGTGCCAGCTCACCAAACTCCGGGAGGCGGAGGGGGGTCTACAATGAGCAGTTCTTC. Residues: CASSPNSGRRRGVYNEQFF.

The genes are TRBV30 and TRBJ2-7; TRBD2 might be the D (6 bases). Deletions cut 7 bases from V and 2 bases from J, with 15 bases between. The CDR3 is 13 amino acids. Germline lookup yields CDR1 GTSNPN and CDR2 SVGIG (reference sequence). CDR3 residues: CASVGRGTYEQYF. In nucleotides, the CDR3 is TGTGCCTCGGTAGGGCGCGGGACCTACGAGCAGTACTTC.

The rearrangement uses TRBV5-8 and TRBJ2-7; D is perhaps TRBD1 (6 bases). Germline V gives CDR1 SGHTS, CDR2 YDEGEE. The length of the CDR3 is 14 residues. Trimming shortened V by 3 bases and J by 7 bases, and 17 bases separated the two germline ends. CDR3 protein: CASSSGTLVEEQYF. In nucleotides, the CDR3 is TGTGCCAGCAGCTCTGGGACATTGGTCGAGGAGCAGTACTTC.

The chain carries TRBV5-6 and TRBJ1-1; 8 nucleotides agree with TRBD1. The germline gives CDR1 SGHDT, CDR2 YYEEEE. Trimming cost V 4 bases and J 13 bases; bases outside gene matches: 18. The CDR3 extends over 15 amino acids. The CDR3 here is CASSGAGTGPNEDFF. The CDR3 nucleotides are TGTGCCAGCAGCGGAGCCGGGACAGGACCGAACGAGGATTTCTTT. Filled out from reference TRBV5-6 and TRBJ1-1, the complete variable domain reads DAGVTQSPTHLIKTRGQQVTLRCSPKSGHDTVSWYQQALGQGPQFIFQYYEEEERQRGNFPDRFSGHQFPNYSSELNVNALLLGDSALYLCASSGAGTGPNEDFFGQGTRLTVV.

This chain connects TRBV2 to TRBJ2-2; 7 bases map to TRBD1. Germline CDR1 is SNHLY and CDR2 is FYNNEI. The CDR3 has 11 residues. With 6 bases clipped from V and 10 bases from J, the junction kept 2 bases outside the gene matches. As DNA, the CDR3 is TGTGCCAGCAGCGACAGGGAGGAGCTGTTTTTT. Its protein is CASSDREELFF.